The following is a T cell receptor (beta chain) sequence with its context. The CDR3 has 14 amino acids. The germline V gene has CDR1 SGHVS and CDR2 FQNEAQ. V lost 5 bases to trimming and J lost 0 bases, with 9 bases between them. The sample comes from a study of T cells in tuberculosis. Profiled with immunoSEQ multiplex PCR; TCRdb holds only in-frame clones, not every one. This sample has about 34,000 clones, with roughly 93% found just once. Time point of the sample: new active TB diagnosis, blood taken before or within 7 days of starting treatment. This clonotype was sampled from an adult with tuberculosis. The sample here was PBMCs, taken at tuberculosis diagnosis. The chain couples TRBV7-8 to TRBJ2-3, with a tentative D call TRBD2 (5 bases). CDR3 protein: CASSQRASTDTQYF. The CDR3 coding sequence is TGTGCCAGCAGCCAGAGGGCTAGCACAGATACGCAGTATTTT.